The 17 T cell receptor beta chains reported below all come from one sample, sequenced in a study of blood T cell repertoires in COVID-19. TCRdb's table, derived via immunoSEQ multiplex PCR, lists solely in-frame clones and lacks some. The data contain some 300,000 clones, 90% of them singletons. Sequencing was carried out using peripheral blood. Receptors were obtained from a woman in her thirties or forties with COVID-19, enrolled during active disease.

The sample holds many counts of this clone. The chain joins TRBV27 to TRBJ2-1; D not certain. Germline CDR1 reads MNHEY; CDR2 reads SMNVEV (reference sequence). This CDR3 region has 12 residues. V shed 5 bases and J shed 6 bases, with 8 bases lying between them. This CDR3 is CASSPDTNEQFF. In nucleotides, the CDR3 is TGTGCCAGCAGTCCCGACACCAATGAGCAGTTCTTC.

V is TRBV7-9 and J is TRBJ1-4, with TRBD1 matching 8 bases. This CDR3 is built from 14 residues. Germline CDR1 SEHNR, CDR2 FQNEAQ (reference sequence). CDR3: CATGQGGDNEKLFF. The CDR3 region has the DNA TGTGCGACCGGACAGGGAGGGGATAATGAAAAACTGTTTTTT.

This sequence joins TRBV6-5 and TRBJ1-1; D may be TRBD1 (5 bases). Germline V gene data show CDR1 as MNHEY and CDR2 as SVGAGI. V shed 1 base and J shed 7 bases, with 16 bases lying between them. The CDR3 spans 15 residues. CDR3: CASSYFSQALYEAFF. The CDR3 bases are TGTGCCAGCAGTTACTTCTCACAGGCGCTCTATGAAGCTTTCTTT.

In its sample, this clone was seen once. The chain employs TRBV7-2 and TRBJ2-2; D may be TRBD2 (6 bases). The germline CDR1 and CDR2 sequences are SGHTA and FQGNSA. This CDR3 has 17 amino acids. Between the trimmed V and J ends, which lost 2 bases and 3 bases, there was a span of 16 bases. Written as DNA, the CDR3 is TGTGCCAGCAGCTTACGGACCCTTTGGGAGGACACCGGGGAGCTGTTTTTT. Amino acid sequence: CASSLRTLWEDTGELFF.

The J gene is TRBJ1-6, the V gene TRBV5-6, with D maybe TRBD1 (6 bases). Deletions cut 4 bases from V and 9 bases from J, with 14 bases between. The CDR3 is 14 residues long. Germline V CDR1 and CDR2: SGHDT, YYEEEE. The CDR3 nucleotides read TGTGCCAGCAGCGCGGGGGCACGGGGTTCACCCCTCCACTTT. Its translation is CASSAGARGSPLHF.

The chain has TRBV28 and TRBJ1-1; 10 bases fit TRBD1. J lost 5 bases, V lost 5 bases, and 14 bases had no gene match. The CDR3 is 17 amino acids. Germline CDR1 and CDR2: MDHEN and SYDVKM. CDR3 sequence reads: CASSVTGGAGRRTEAFF. In nucleotides, the CDR3 is TGTGCCAGCAGTGTGACAGGGGGCGCGGGTCGTCGTACTGAAGCTTTCTTT.

V usage is TRBV7-2 and J usage is TRBJ2-2; tentatively, D is TRBD2 (6 bases). This CDR3 has 16 amino acids. Per germline, CDR1 SGHTA and CDR2 FQGNSA. The V end lost 5 bases, the J end lost 6 bases, and 19 bases lay between the germline ends. The DNA for the CDR3 is TGTGCCAGCAGCGCCCGAGGAGCGGGTAGCTCCGGGGAGCTGTTTTTT. It specifies CASSARGAGSSGELFF.

The chain combines TRBV18 with TRBJ1-3; TRBD1 aligns across 10 bases. The CDR3 length is 17 residues. The V and J ends lost 5 bases and 2 bases, in that order; junction bases with no gene match: 9. Germline V gene sequence: CDR1 KGHSH, CDR2 LQKENI. CDR3 sequence reads: CASSSGPGQGTGNTIYF. In DNA form, the CDR3 reads TGTGCCAGCTCATCCGGGCCGGGACAGGGGACTGGAAACACCATATATTTT.

The chain couples TRBV10-3 to TRBJ1-1; D not certain. The ends were cut back, 1 base at V and 1 base at J, with 10 bases in the middle. Germline values: CDR1 ENHRY, CDR2 SYGVKD. This CDR3 comprises 15 residues. CDR3 sequence reads: CAISEYPGPNTEAFF. CDR3 nucleotide sequence: TGTGCCATCAGTGAGTATCCGGGTCCGAACACTGAAGCTTTCTTT.

The genes are TRBV27 and TRBJ2-6; maybe TRBD1 (6 bases). In germline, CDR1 is MNHEY, CDR2 SMNVEV (reference sequence). This CDR3 spans 17 amino acids. V gave up 5 bases and J gave up 0 bases, with 14 bases separating them. The CDR3 is CASSRLRQVSGANVLTF. In DNA, the CDR3 is TGTGCCAGCAGTCGACTCAGACAGGTCTCTGGGGCCAACGTCCTGACTTTC. Complete variable domain (other parts from reference TRBV27 and TRBJ2-6): EAQVTQNPRYLITVTGKKLTVTCSQNMNHEYMSWYRQDPGLGLRQIYYSMNVEVTDKGDVPEGYKVSRKEKRNFPLILESPSPNQTSLYFCASSRLRQVSGANVLTFGAGSRLTVL.

The chain uses TRBV6-5 and TRBJ2-3; 10 bases fit TRBD1. The CDR3 spans 15 residues. Germline CDR1 and CDR2: MNHEY and SVGAGI. V lost 8 bases, J lost 2 bases, and 7 bases stayed unmatched. The chain's CDR3 is CASRRTGGLTDTQYF. The DNA for the CDR3 is TGTGCCAGCCGGCGGACAGGGGGGCTCACAGATACGCAGTATTTT.

The chain links TRBV6-5 to TRBJ1-1, with D hard to call. V gave up 8 bases and J gave up 0 bases, with 10 bases separating them. CDR1 MNHEY and CDR2 SVGAGI come from the germline V gene. This CDR3 contains 13 residues. As DNA, the CDR3 is TGTGCCAGCCGACAATGGGTGAACACTGAAGCTTTCTTT. It codes for CASRQWVNTEAFF.

The chain couples TRBV5-8 to TRBJ2-1; D call uncertain. This CDR3 comprises 13 residues. CDR1 and CDR2 from the germline V gene are SGHTS and YDEGEE. V gave up 6 bases and J gave up 12 bases, with 19 bases separating them. Written as DNA, the CDR3 is TGTGCCAGCACCCCGTCGGTTCCGGTAACGCAGTTCTTC. Its protein product is CASTPSVPVTQFF.

The chain combines TRBV5-4 with TRBJ1-2; D perhaps matches TRBD1 (6 bases). The V gene lost 4 bases and the J gene lost 6 bases, with 22 bases spanning the gap. The CDR3 covers 16 residues. Germline V gives CDR1 SGHNT, CDR2 YYREEE (reference sequence). The CDR3 sequence is CASSTRTGTSGNGYTF. CDR3 DNA: TGTGCCAGCAGCACTCGTACAGGGACCTCTGGGAATGGCTACACCTTC.

The J gene is TRBJ2-3, the V gene TRBV6-2 or TRBV6-3; D is undetermined. The V and J ends lost 4 bases and 4 bases respectively, with 6 bases between them. The CDR3 length is 12 residues. The germline V gene encodes CDR1 MNHEY and CDR2 SVGEGT. The CDR3 reads CASSSSADTQYF. CDR3 in DNA: TGTGCCAGCAGTTCCAGCGCAGATACGCAGTATTTT.

The V gene is TRBV2, the J gene TRBJ2-5; D may be TRBD2 (7 bases). CDR1 is SNHLY, CDR2 FYNNEI, per germline. The CDR3 consists of 11 residues. V lost 8 bases, J lost 7 bases, and 11 bases lay in between. The CDR3 DNA reads TGTGCCAGCGGGGGGGCGGGGACCCAGTACTTC. As protein: CASGGAGTQYF.

This sequence joins TRBV5-4 and TRBJ1-2, with D uncertain. With 1 base removed from V and 7 bases from J, the gap between germline ends came to 14 bases. CDR3 size: 14 residues. The germline CDR1 and CDR2 sequences are SGHNT and YYREEE (reference sequence). CDR3 region: CASSLTLEHPGYTF. CDR3 DNA: TGTGCCAGCAGCTTGACCCTCGAGCATCCTGGCTACACCTTC.